This paragraph reports one TCR beta chain. The junction departs from the called germline gene at one end, perhaps through a read error. This sample stems from a study of blood T cell repertoires in COVID-19. Study as a whole: Sites across the United States, Italy and Spain contributed samples from acute and convalescent COVID-19. T cells, B-cell-depleted T cells, or PBMCs provided the cDNA or gDNA that served as material.

Under the authors' procedure: Nucleated cell counts were estimated from reference gene primer amplification. Sequencing was performed with immunoSEQ multiplex PCR; in TCRdb, only in-frame clones are kept and a portion is missing. V, J and clone size derive from that table, while D and trimming were established from the DNA sequence. The profile shows approximately 460,000 clones, 75% to 90% of them singletons. CDR1 is PRHDT, CDR2 FYEKMQ, per germline (reference sequence). The CDR3 totals 12 residues. Patients from Seattle were sampled longitudinally, starting during active infection. The source of this sequence is a man aged 18 to 30 with COVID-19, enrolled during active disease. Sequencing used peripheral blood. The chain recombines TRBV13 with TRBJ1-2, with a tentative D call TRBD1 (5 bases). Written as DNA, the CDR3 is TGTGCCAGCAGCCCCGACAGAACCCGCGCGGACTTC. As protein: CASSPDRTRADF.